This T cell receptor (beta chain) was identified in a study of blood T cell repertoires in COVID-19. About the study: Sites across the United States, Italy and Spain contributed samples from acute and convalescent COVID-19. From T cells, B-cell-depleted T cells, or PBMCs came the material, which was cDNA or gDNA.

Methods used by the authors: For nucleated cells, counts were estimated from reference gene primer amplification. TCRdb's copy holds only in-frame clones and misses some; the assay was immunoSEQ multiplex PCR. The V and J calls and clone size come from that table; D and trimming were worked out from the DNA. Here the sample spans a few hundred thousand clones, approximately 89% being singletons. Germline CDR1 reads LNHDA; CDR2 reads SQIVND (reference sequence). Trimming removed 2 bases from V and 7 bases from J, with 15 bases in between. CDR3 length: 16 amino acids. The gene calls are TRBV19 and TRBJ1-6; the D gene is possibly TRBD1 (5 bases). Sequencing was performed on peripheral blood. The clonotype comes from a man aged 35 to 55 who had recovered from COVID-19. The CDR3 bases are TGTGCCAGTAGTATAATTGGAGGGAACAGGAATTCACCCCTCCACTTT. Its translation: CASSIIGGNRNSPLHF.